The 3 T cell receptor beta chains below were found in one sample sequenced in a study of metastatic and nonmetastatic thyroid tumors. TCRdb reprocessed the PCR reads via MiXCR. The table lists around 38,000 clones, roughly a quarter of them singletons. No treatment had been given to any patient before thyroid surgery. Sequencing was performed on blood. The receptor set was obtained from a female donor with papillary thyroid cancer or a benign thyroid nodule (not recorded which). Some clones in this sample may be carry-over from other donors' samples.

This clone was counted ten times or more. The V call is TRBV5-6, the J call TRBJ2-7; D gene uncertain. CDR1 and CDR2 from the germline V gene are SGHDT and YYEEEE. The CDR3 extends over 13 amino acids. V lost 2 bases to trimming and J lost 1 base, with 7 bases between them. CDR3 coding DNA: TGTGCCAGCAGCTTCCTCAGGTCCTACGAGCAGTACTTC. Protein: CASSFLRSYEQYF.

The chain has TRBV5-1 and TRBJ2-3, with TRBD2 identical over 14 bases. Germline V gene lookup returns CDR1 SGHRS and CDR2 YFSETQ. The ends lost 4 bases at V and 2 bases at J; junction bases unmatched: 9. The CDR3 sequence is 18 residues long. CDR3 nucleotides: TGCGCCAGCAGCATTAGGACTAGCGGGAGGCGGGACACAGATACGCAGTATTTT. It codes for CASSIRTSGRRDTDTQYF. Variable domain in full (rest from reference TRBV5-1 and TRBJ2-3): KAGVTQTPRYLIKTRGQQVTLSCSPISGHRSVSWYQQTPGQGLQFLFEYFSETQRNKGNFPGRFSGRQFSNSRSEMNVSTLELGDSALYLCASSIRTSGRRDTDTQYFGPGTRLTVL.

In its sample, this clone is medium-sized. CDR3 region: CASSEAVNTGELFF. Written as DNA, the CDR3 is TGTGCCAGCAGTGAAGCGGTAAACACCGGGGAGCTGTTTTTT. The chain has TRBV6-1 and TRBJ2-2, with no clear D. Germline V gives CDR1 MNHNS, CDR2 SASEGT. The CDR3 is 14 amino acids. V dropped 0 bases and J dropped 2 bases, with 4 bases sitting between them.